The clone carrying this T cell receptor (beta chain) was seen repeatedly, ten times or more. The antigen is not known. V was clipped by 0 bases and J by 1 base, with 19 bases between them. Germline lookup yields CDR1 LNHNV and CDR2 YYDKDF (reference sequence). This CDR3 has 18 amino acids. The source of the sample is a study of T cells in Graves' hyperthyroidism and ophthalmopathy. Study results and caveats: For ophthalmopathy, model prediction preceded onset by a median about 6.4 months. Most thyroid-expanded clonotypes above 0.001 were also found in blood.

Each diagnosis was grounded in clinical symptoms, serum thyroxine and TRAb, thyroid ultrasound, and orbital computed tomography. Researchers took RNA transcripts and amplified the TCR beta CDR3 regions from them. The primer set for the first-round RT-PCR of the TCR CDR3 was HTBI. TCRdb reanalysed the multiplex PCR reads using MiXCR and keeps one entry per CDR3 protein. The sample carries fewer than 850,000 distinct CDR3 sequences, 17% recorded once. Sequencing used blood. The sequence came from a man over 45 with Graves' hyperthyroidism. The V call is TRBV15, the J call TRBJ2-7, with D perhaps matching TRBD2 (6 bases). The CDR3 sequence: CATSRESGRGSPSYEQYF. The CDR3 bases are TGTGCCACCAGCAGAGAAAGTGGACGGGGGAGTCCATCCTACGAGCAGTACTTC.